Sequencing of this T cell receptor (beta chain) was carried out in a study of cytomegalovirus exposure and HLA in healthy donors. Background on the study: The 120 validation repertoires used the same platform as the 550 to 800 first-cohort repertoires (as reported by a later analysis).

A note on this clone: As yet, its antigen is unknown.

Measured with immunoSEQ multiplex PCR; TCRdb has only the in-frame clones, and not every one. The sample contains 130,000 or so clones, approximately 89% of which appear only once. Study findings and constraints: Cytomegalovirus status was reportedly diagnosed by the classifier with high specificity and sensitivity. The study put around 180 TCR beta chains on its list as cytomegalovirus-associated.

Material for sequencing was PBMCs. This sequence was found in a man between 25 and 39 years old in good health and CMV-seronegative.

The CDR3 protein is CASSLDRVGGYTF. The CDR3 bases are TGTGCCAGCAGTCTGGACAGGGTGGGTGGCTACACCTTC. The chain recombines TRBV6-5 with TRBJ1-2; 8 nucleotides match TRBD1. Germline trimming cut 5 bases from V and 7 bases from J; bases unmatched to any gene: 6. The CDR3 totals 13 residues. The germline V gene encodes CDR1 MNHEY and CDR2 SVGAGI.